This T cell receptor beta chain comes out of a study of persistence of HIV-infected CD4 T cells. Looking at the study overall: Suppressive ART had lasted a median of about eight years.

This clone was found a few times. The antigen is not known. V was trimmed by 5 bases and J by 0 bases, leaving 20 bases between them. Germline assignment: CDR1 SEHNR and CDR2 FQNEAQ (reference sequence). This CDR3 spans 19 amino acids. Cells were stimulated with CMV-infected fibroblast lysates at approximately 10 ug/mL. CD40L-negative CD69-negative CD45RO-high memory CD4+ T cells were sorted as populations depleted of antigen-responding cells. This was the immunoSEQ version 4 assay in survey mode. Clones were read by immunoSEQ multiplex PCR, and TCRdb kept only the in-frame ones, dropping some. Of about 33,000 clones listed, 82% are singletons.

The material was CD4+ T cells sorted from PBMCs after roughly 18-hour stimulation, obtained from a patient who received antiretroviral therapy. The chain carries TRBV7-9 and TRBJ2-6; D possibly corresponds to TRBD1 (6 bases). This TCR derives from an adult woman with HIV who was CMV-seropositive. CDR3 region: CASSLDLRQVSSGANVLTF. In DNA, the CDR3 is TGTGCCAGCAGCCTGGACCTCAGACAGGTCAGCTCTGGGGCCAACGTCCTGACTTTC.